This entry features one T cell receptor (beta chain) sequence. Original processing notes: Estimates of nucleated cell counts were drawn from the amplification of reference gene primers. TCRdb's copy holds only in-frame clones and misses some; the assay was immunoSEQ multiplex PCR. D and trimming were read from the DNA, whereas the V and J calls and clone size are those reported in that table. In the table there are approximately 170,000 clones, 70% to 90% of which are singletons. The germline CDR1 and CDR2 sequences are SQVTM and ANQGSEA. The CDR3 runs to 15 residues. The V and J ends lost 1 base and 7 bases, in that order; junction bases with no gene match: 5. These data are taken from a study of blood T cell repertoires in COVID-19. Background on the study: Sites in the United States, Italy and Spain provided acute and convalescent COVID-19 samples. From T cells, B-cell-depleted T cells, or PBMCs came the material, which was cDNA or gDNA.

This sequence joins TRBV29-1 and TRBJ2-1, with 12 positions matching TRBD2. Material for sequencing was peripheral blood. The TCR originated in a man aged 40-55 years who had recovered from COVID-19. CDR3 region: CSVEVTSGRRNEQFF. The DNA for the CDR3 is TGCAGCGTTGAAGTGACTAGCGGGAGAAGGAATGAGCAGTTCTTC.